A single sample gave rise to the 13 T cell receptor beta chains below, sequenced in a study of vaccination and CD4 T cells after COVID-19. Time point given: late sampling 161 to 241 days after vaccination in a few convalescent patients. Sample treatment: 10-day PBMC culture with coronavirus spike peptide pools or control peptides (ViraFEST assay). Their antigens remain unidentified. Once obtained from cultured CD4+ T cells, the DNA was sequenced using the Oncomine TCR Beta short-read assay. MiXCR, run by TCRdb on the PCR reads, gives a single entry per CDR3 protein. The data contain approximately 22,000 distinct CDR3 sequences, around 39% of them singletons. The starting material was CD4+ T cells from blood, cultured in vitro, obtained about 7 months after SARS-CoV-2 vaccination. The receptors here all came from a human donor who had recovered from COVID-19.

The CDR3 here is CASSLASGIADTQYF. The DNA of the CDR3 is TGTGCCAGCAGCTTAGCTAGCGGGATCGCAGATACGCAGTATTTT. The rearrangement joins TRBV7-2 to TRBJ2-3, with 8 nucleotides matching TRBD2. Unmatched junction bases numbered 3, after V lost 0 bases and J lost 4 bases. The CDR3 is made up of 15 amino acids. Germline values: CDR1 SGHTA, CDR2 FQGNSA. Complete variable domain (other parts from reference TRBV7-2 and TRBJ2-3): GAGVSQSPSNKVTEKGKDVELRCDPISGHTALYWYRQSLGQGLEFLIYFQGNSAPDKSGLPSDRFSAERTGGSVSTLTIQRTQQEDSAVYLCASSLASGIADTQYFGPGTRLTVL.

CDR3 sequence reads: CASSPQGAETEAFF. CDR3 coding DNA: TGTGCCAGTAGTCCACAGGGGGCGGAAACTGAAGCTTTCTTT. The chain links TRBV19 to TRBJ1-1; 9 nucleotides match TRBD1. This CDR3 region has 14 residues. Germline loops: CDR1 LNHDA, CDR2 SQIVND (reference sequence). V lost 5 bases and J lost 5; bases outside the gene matches: 6.

The genes are TRBV20-1 and TRBJ1-5; 7 bases line up with TRBD1. The V and J ends lost 3 bases and 3 bases, in that order; junction bases with no gene match: 17. The CDR3 runs 18 residues. Germline V CDR1 and CDR2: DFQATT, SNEGSKA (reference sequence). The CDR3 here is CSASSPRGGEVFNQPQHF. The DNA of the CDR3 is TGCAGTGCTAGCTCCCCCAGGGGGGGCGAGGTCTTCAATCAGCCCCAGCATTTT.

The chain uses TRBV28 and TRBJ1-1, with D uncertain. CDR1 is MDHEN, CDR2 SYDVKM, per germline. Between the trimmed V and J ends, which lost 8 bases and 4 bases, there was a span of 17 bases. This CDR3 comprises 14 residues. CDR3 region: CASLPSVWRTEAFF. The CDR3 DNA sequence: TGTGCCAGCTTACCCAGTGTTTGGCGCACTGAAGCTTTCTTT.

The rearrangement uses TRBV4-2 and TRBJ2-3; a possible D gene is TRBD2 (6 bases). This CDR3 region has 15 residues. V shed 2 bases and J shed 8 bases, with 17 bases lying between them. Germline CDR1 reads LGHNA; CDR2 reads YNFKEQ. For the CDR3, the DNA is TGTGCCAGCAGCCAACGGGAGTCGGTGGCAGGTACGCAGTATTTT. It translates to CASSQRESVAGTQYF.

There are a few counts of this clonotype. V usage is TRBV20-1 and J usage is TRBJ2-1; TRBD2 agrees at 10 bases. Trimming cost V 2 bases and J 9 bases; bases outside gene matches: 10. Germline V gene sequence: CDR1 DFQATT, CDR2 SNEGSKA (reference sequence). This CDR3 region has 15 residues. CDR3 sequence (DNA): TGCAGTGCTAGATCTCTAGCGGGAGCATTCCGTGAGCAGTTCTTC. This encodes CSARSLAGAFREQFF.

The genes are TRBV6-1 and TRBJ2-7, with D uncertain. Germline-derived CDR1 and CDR2 are MNHNS and SASEGT. Trimming cost V 8 bases and J 9 bases, with 11 bases left between them. This CDR3 contains 10 residues. DNA for the CDR3: TGTGCCAGCTTTAGGGTCGTGCAGTACTTC. Encoded protein: CASFRVVQYF.

The rearrangement uses TRBV7-3 and TRBJ2-1, with TRBD1 identical over 10 bases. CDR3 length: 14 amino acids. The germline V gene encodes CDR1 SGHTA and CDR2 FQGTGA. Trimming removed 8 bases from V and 10 bases from J; junction bases left unmatched: 11. The CDR3 sequence: CASSPGTGVHEQFF. CDR3 in DNA: TGTGCCAGCTCCCCCGGGACAGGGGTCCACGAGCAGTTCTTC. Based on the CDR3 plus reference TRBV7-3 and TRBJ2-1, the full variable domain is GAGVSQTPSNKVTEKGKYVELRCDPISGHTALYWYRQSLGQGPEFLIYFQGTGAADDSGLPNDRFFAVRPEGSVSTLKIQRTERGDSAVYLCASSPGTGVHEQFFGPGTRLTVL.

The J gene is TRBJ2-3, the V gene TRBV20-1; TRBD2 is a possible D gene (6 bases). V was pared by 1 base and J by 4 bases, with 15 bases between. CDR3 length: 15 amino acids. Germline CDR1 and CDR2: DFQATT and SNEGSKA (reference sequence). DNA of the CDR3: TGCAGTGCTAGAGCGGGGCCCGAGCGGGCAGATACGCAGTATTTT. Encoded protein: CSARAGPERADTQYF.

By sample fraction, this clonotype is medium-sized (0.01 to 0.1%). V gene TRBV7-3 combines with J gene TRBJ2-5; 7 nucleotides align to TRBD1. Germline V CDR1 and CDR2: SGHTA, FQGTGA. The length of the CDR3 is 14 residues. With 3 bases clipped from V and 4 bases from J, the junction kept 5 bases outside the gene matches. The CDR3 loop is CASSLIGGGETQYF. The CDR3 coding sequence is TGTGCCAGCAGCTTGATAGGGGGCGGAGAGACCCAGTACTTC.

This clonotype was seen a few times. The chain links TRBV28 to TRBJ2-1; TRBD1 agrees at 8 bases. Germline V gene lookup returns CDR1 MDHEN and CDR2 SYDVKM. This CDR3 has 16 amino acids. V trimming: 4 bases; J trimming: 9 bases; junction bases outside the gene matches: 14. CDR3 sequence reads: CASSSLTGVIAGEQFF. The CDR3, as DNA: TGTGCCAGCAGTTCGCTGACAGGGGTAATCGCTGGTGAGCAGTTCTTC. Complete variable domain (other parts from reference TRBV28 and TRBJ2-1): DVKVTQSSRYLVKRTGEKVFLECVQDMDHENMFWYRQDPGLGLRLIYFSYDVKMKEKGDIPEGYSVSREKKERFSLILESASTNQTSMYLCASSSLTGVIAGEQFFGPGTRLTVL.

The CDR3 coding sequence is TGCAGTGCTAGAGATACCCTGAGGGAGCAGTTCTTC. Translated, it gives CSARDTLREQFF. The V gene is TRBV20-1, the J gene TRBJ2-1; D is uncertain. The CDR3 has 12 residues. Germline lookup yields CDR1 DFQATT and CDR2 SNEGSKA (reference sequence). V gave up 0 bases and J gave up 10 bases, with 10 bases separating them.

This sequence joins TRBV20-1 and TRBJ2-3; 9 positions match TRBD1. The CDR3 is made up of 14 amino acids. V was pared by 5 bases and J by 1 base, with 4 bases of the junction left unmatched. Per the germline V gene, CDR1 is DFQATT and CDR2 is SNEGSKA (reference sequence). The CDR3: CSAETGGRTDTQYF. The CDR3 bases are TGCAGTGCTGAAACAGGGGGCCGCACAGATACGCAGTATTTT.